Below, 26 T cell receptor beta chains from the same sample are listed, as sequenced in a study of OX40 agonist ivuxolimab in advanced cancers. Repertoires were generated with immunoSEQ multiplex PCR, while TCRdb's copy carries only in-frame clones and drops some. In the table there are fewer than 80,000 clones, just under 85% of which are singletons. Here the sequenced sample was CD4+ or CD8+ T cells sorted from blood, taken in a trial of the OX40 agonist ivuxolimab. The receptor source for this set is an adult with an advanced solid tumor such as melanoma, head and neck, liver or kidney cancer.

The chain recombines TRBV4-1 with TRBJ2-3; unclear D gene. Trimming took off 2 bases at V and 4 bases at J, with 4 bases between the two ends. Looked up from germline, CDR1 is MGHRA and CDR2 is YSYEKL. CDR3 length equals 12 residues. The CDR3, as DNA: TGCGCCAGCAGCCAACCCGCAGATACGCAGTATTTT. Translating gives CASSQPADTQYF.

The chain joins TRBV27 to TRBJ1-5, with D possibly being TRBD1 (5 bases). Trimming removed 7 bases from V and 3 bases from J, with 16 bases in between. The CDR3 covers 15 residues. Germline V CDR1 and CDR2: MNHEY, SMNVEV (reference sequence). The DNA of the CDR3 is TGTGCCAGCACCCTGGGCGCGGGACCCAATCAGCCCCAGCATTTT. Translation gives CASTLGAGPNQPQHF.

This chain joins TRBV9 and TRBJ2-6; 7 bases align to TRBD1. Germline lookup yields CDR1 SGDLS and CDR2 YYNGEE. The CDR3 runs to 20 residues. Unmatched junction bases numbered 14, after V lost 2 bases and J lost 0 bases. The CDR3 reads CASSVRDRQGRGSGANVLTF. The CDR3 DNA is TGTGCCAGCAGCGTTCGGGATAGACAGGGCCGGGGCTCTGGGGCCAACGTCCTGACTTTC.

The count of this clone is one. Other DNA sequences in this sample translate to the same CDR3. The chain links TRBV7-9 to TRBJ2-2; weak D call: TRBD2 (5 bases). V was trimmed by 2 bases and J by 7 bases, leaving 8 bases between them. The germline gives CDR1 SEHNR, CDR2 FQNEAQ (reference sequence). The CDR3 loop spans 13 amino acids. In DNA form, the CDR3 reads TGTGCCAGCAGCTTAACCGGGGTCGGGGAGCTGTTTTTT. Translation gives CASSLTGVGELFF.

The chain couples TRBV27 to TRBJ1-2; no firm D call. Germline V CDR1 and CDR2: MNHEY, SMNVEV (reference sequence). The CDR3 consists of 13 residues. Deletions cut 3 bases from V and 3 bases from J, with 8 bases between. This chain's CDR3 is CASSFRADYGYTF. CDR3 sequence (DNA): TGTGCCAGCAGTTTCCGGGCCGACTATGGCTACACCTTC.

The chain couples TRBV10-3 to TRBJ1-6; 9 nucleotides match TRBD1. J gave up 7 bases and V 2 bases, and 0 bases lay outside the gene matches. The CDR3 is made up of 14 amino acids. Per germline, CDR1 ENHRY and CDR2 SYGVKD. CDR3: CAISEGTGNSPLHF. In nucleotides, the CDR3 is TGTGCCATCAGTGAGGGGACAGGGAATTCACCCCTCCACTTT.

This chain connects TRBV10-2 to TRBJ2-5; 8 positions match TRBD2. The CDR3 is 15 amino acids. V shed 6 bases and J 9 bases; nucleotides not matched to a gene: 15. Germline V gene lookup returns CDR1 WSHSY and CDR2 SAAADI. The CDR3 loop is CASSPAGALTEAQYF. The CDR3 nucleotides read TGCGCCAGCAGCCCAGCGGGGGCCCTCACCGAGGCCCAGTACTTC.

The chain combines TRBV4-2 with TRBJ2-4; the D gene is possibly TRBD2 (6 bases). V dropped 1 base and J dropped 0 bases, with 13 bases sitting between them. Germline V gives CDR1 LGHNA, CDR2 YNFKEQ. The CDR3 spans 17 residues. The chain's CDR3 is CASSQGLKGLAKNIQYF. The CDR3 DNA reads as TGTGCCAGCAGCCAAGGGTTAAAGGGACTAGCCAAAAACATTCAGTACTTC.

The chain couples TRBV19 to TRBJ2-5, with 9 bases aligning to TRBD2. V lost 4 bases and J lost 1; bases outside the gene matches: 7. Germline-derived CDR1 and CDR2 are LNHDA and SQIVND (reference sequence). The CDR3 covers 16 residues. Written as DNA, the CDR3 is TGTGCCAGTAGTACTCACAGCGGGGGGTTCCAAGAGACCCAGTACTTC. It codes for CASSTHSGGFQETQYF.

The genes are TRBV6-5 and TRBJ2-7, with TRBD2 matching 13 bases. Trimming cost V 0 bases and J 7 bases; bases outside gene matches: 0. CDR1 MNHEY and CDR2 SVGAGI come from the germline V gene. This CDR3 has 14 amino acids. CDR3: CASSYSGLAGEQYV. Written as DNA, the CDR3 is TGTGCCAGCAGTTACTCGGGACTAGCGGGGGAGCAGTACGTC.

The table lists this clone with a few counts. V gene TRBV2 combines with J gene TRBJ1-2, with D possibly TRBD1 on 6 matching bases. The V and J ends lost 4 bases and 4 bases respectively, with 7 bases between them. Germline V gives CDR1 SNHLY, CDR2 FYNNEI. This CDR3 spans 12 amino acids. The CDR3 protein is CASSVDSYGYTF. CDR3 DNA sequence: TGTGCCAGCAGTGTGGACAGCTATGGCTACACCTTC.

The CDR3 DNA reads TGTGCCAGCAGCTGGGACAGTCCGACCCAGTACTTC. Translating gives CASSWDSPTQYF. This sequence joins TRBV7-2 and TRBJ2-5, with 7 positions matching TRBD1. Germline-derived CDR1 and CDR2 are SGHTA and FQGNSA. The CDR3 is made up of 12 amino acids. The V segment lost 4 bases and the J segment 7 bases; nucleotides outside the gene matches: 3.

Only a few counts were recorded for this clone. The chain carries TRBV11-2 and TRBJ2-3; D call uncertain. Trimming pared 3 bases from V and 7 bases from J, leaving 2 bases between. This CDR3 is built from 10 residues. Germline CDR1 and CDR2: SGHAT and FQNNGV. CDR3 loop: CASSFNTQYF. As DNA, the CDR3 is TGTGCCAGCAGCTTCAATACGCAGTATTTT.

V and J are TRBV13 and TRBJ1-5; 10 bases map to TRBD1. Germline V lookup: CDR1 PRHDT, CDR2 FYEKMQ (reference sequence). V shed 6 bases and J 7 bases; nucleotides not matched to a gene: 6. The CDR3 spans 14 residues. The CDR3 DNA is TGTGCCAGCAGTTTGACAGGGGGCGGACAGCCCCAGCATTTT. Translating gives CASSLTGGGQPQHF.

The J gene is TRBJ2-2, the V gene TRBV2; the D is unclear. CDR1 and CDR2 from the germline V gene are SNHLY and FYNNEI. The V end lost 4 bases, the J end lost 7 bases, and 10 bases lay between the germline ends. This CDR3 is built from 13 residues. In DNA form, the CDR3 reads TGTGCCAGCAGTGCCGGGTCGGACGGGGAGCTGTTTTTT. It translates to CASSAGSDGELFF. Together with reference TRBV2 and TRBJ2-2, the CDR3 gives the full variable domain: EPEVTQTPSHQVTQMGQEVILRCVPISNHLYFYWYRQILGQKVEFLVSFYNNEISEKSEIFDDQFSVERPDGSNFTLKIRSTKLEDSAMYFCASSAGSDGELFFGEGSRLTVL.

The chain uses TRBV25-1 and TRBJ2-3, with 8 bases aligning to TRBD1. The CDR3 is 14 residues long. V shed 3 bases and J 6 bases; nucleotides not matched to a gene: 5. CDR1 MGHDK and CDR2 SYGVNS come from the germline V gene. The CDR3 here is CASSEGQVEDTQYF. CDR3 in DNA: TGTGCCAGCAGTGAGGGACAGGTCGAGGATACGCAGTATTTT.

In its sample, this clone was seen a few times. The chain has TRBV19 and TRBJ2-2; D tentatively reads TRBD1 or TRBD2 (6 bases each). The V and J ends lost 3 bases and 5 bases respectively, with 19 bases between them. Germline CDR1 LNHDA, CDR2 SQIVND (reference sequence). The CDR3 totals 17 residues. CDR3: CASSMRGLGANTGELFF. Written as DNA, the CDR3 is TGTGCCAGTAGTATGAGGGGACTGGGGGCTAATACCGGGGAGCTGTTTTTT.

The chain combines TRBV5-8 with TRBJ2-7, with D possibly matching TRBD2 (7 bases). Per germline, CDR1 SGHTS and CDR2 YDEGEE. Between the trimmed V and J ends, which lost 4 bases and 4 bases, there was a span of 12 bases. This CDR3 is built from 13 residues. The CDR3 bases are TGTGCCAGCAGCCAACGGGGGGCTTACGAGCAGTACTTC. Translating it yields CASSQRGAYEQYF.

The chain uses TRBV4-1 and TRBJ1-1, with TRBD1 as a possible D gene (5 bases). CDR3 length equals 16 residues. Germline-derived CDR1 and CDR2 are MGHRA and YSYEKL. The V end lost 0 bases, the J end lost 1 base, and 12 bases lay between the germline ends. The CDR3 bases are TGCGCCAGCAGCCAAGAGCAGGCCAGGGCGAACACTGAAGCTTTCTTT. It encodes CASSQEQARANTEAFF.

The chain couples TRBV7-9 to TRBJ1-1; D unclear. CDR1 is SEHNR, CDR2 FQNEAQ, per germline (reference sequence). V was cut by 0 bases and J by 5 bases, with 7 bases left in between. This CDR3 region has 13 residues. Here the CDR3 DNA reads TGTGCCAGCAGCTTAGCGTTTAGGACTGAAGCTTTCTTT. It translates to CASSLAFRTEAFF.

This chain joins TRBV9 and TRBJ2-3; 12 bases are a match to TRBD2. The length of the CDR3 is 17 residues. Germline lookup yields CDR1 SGDLS and CDR2 YYNGEE. V lost 3 bases and J lost 2; bases outside the gene matches: 7. The CDR3 nucleotides are TGTGCCAGCAGCGCCGGACTAGCGGGGTCTTTCACAGATACGCAGTATTTT. It specifies CASSAGLAGSFTDTQYF.

A few counts support this clone. V and J are TRBV5-4 and TRBJ2-1, with TRBD1 identical over 9 bases. The junction had 5 bases not matched to a gene; V was cut back by 0 bases and J by 7 bases. The germline CDR1 and CDR2 sequences are SGHNT and YYREEE (reference sequence). The CDR3 sequence is 15 residues long. The CDR3 here is CASSLAGTGRNEQFF. The CDR3 DNA reads TGTGCCAGCAGCTTGGCGGGGACAGGGAGGAATGAGCAGTTCTTC.

CDR3 bases: TGTGCCAGTAGGGGATGGGACAGGGCCTATGGCTACACCTTC. Its translation: CASRGWDRAYGYTF. V usage is TRBV19 and J usage is TRBJ1-2, with 9 positions matching TRBD1. Germline V lookup: CDR1 LNHDA, CDR2 SQIVND (reference sequence). The CDR3 runs 14 residues. Germline trimming cut 6 bases from V and 4 bases from J; bases unmatched to any gene: 6. The full variable domain, with the rest looked up from reference TRBV19 and TRBJ1-2, is DGGITQSPKYLFRKEGQNVTLSCEQNLNHDAMYWYRQDPGQGLRLIYYSQIVNDFQKGDIAEGYSVSREKKESFPLTVTSAQKNPTAFYLCASRGWDRAYGYTFGSGTRLTVV.

The V gene is TRBV5-1, the J gene TRBJ2-1, with 12 bases fitting TRBD2. Trimming cost V 2 bases and J 2 bases; bases outside gene matches: 2. The CDR3 covers 16 residues. Germline assignment: CDR1 SGHRS and CDR2 YFSETQ. The CDR3 sequence is CASSLWTSGTYNEQFF. The CDR3 DNA sequence: TGCGCCAGCAGCTTATGGACTAGCGGGACCTACAATGAGCAGTTCTTC.

The rearrangement uses TRBV18 and TRBJ1-1; D possibly corresponds to TRBD1 (5 bases). The V end lost 1 base, the J end lost 3 bases, and 9 bases lay between the germline ends. The CDR3 runs 14 residues. Germline V lookup: CDR1 KGHSH, CDR2 LQKENI. The CDR3 reads CASSPRGGDTEAFF. DNA of the CDR3: TGTGCCAGCTCACCACGGGGGGGAGACACTGAAGCTTTCTTT.

This clone was seen only a few times. The chain carries TRBV4-2 and TRBJ2-2, with a possible D match to TRBD1 (5 bases). The V and J ends lost 0 bases and 7 bases respectively, with 15 bases between them. In germline, CDR1 is LGHNA, CDR2 YNFKEQ. The CDR3 runs to 16 residues. This CDR3 reads CASSQEYRHRGGELFF. In nucleotides, the CDR3 is TGTGCCAGCAGCCAAGAGTACAGGCACAGAGGCGGGGAGCTGTTTTTT.